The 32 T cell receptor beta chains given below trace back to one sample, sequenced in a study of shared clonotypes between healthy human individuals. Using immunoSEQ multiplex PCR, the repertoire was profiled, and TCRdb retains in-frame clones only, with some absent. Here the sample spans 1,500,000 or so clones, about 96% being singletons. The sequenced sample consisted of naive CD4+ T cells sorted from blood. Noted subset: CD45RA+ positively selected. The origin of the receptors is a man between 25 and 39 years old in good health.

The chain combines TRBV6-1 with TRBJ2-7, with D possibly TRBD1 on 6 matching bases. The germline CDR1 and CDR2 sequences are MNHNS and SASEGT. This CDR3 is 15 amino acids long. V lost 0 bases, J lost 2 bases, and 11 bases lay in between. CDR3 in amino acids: CASSEASTGTYEQYF. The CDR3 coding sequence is TGTGCCAGCAGTGAAGCGTCGACAGGAACCTACGAGCAGTACTTC.

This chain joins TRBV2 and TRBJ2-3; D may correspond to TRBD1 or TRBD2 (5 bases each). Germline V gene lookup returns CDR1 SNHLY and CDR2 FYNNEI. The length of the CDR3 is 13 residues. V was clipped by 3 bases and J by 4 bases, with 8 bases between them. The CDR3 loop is CASSEGRSDTQYF. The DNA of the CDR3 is TGTGCCAGCAGTGAGGGACGCTCAGATACGCAGTATTTT.

DNA for the CDR3: TGTGCCAGCAGCCAGACAGGGAGTGAAGCTTTCTTT. It codes for CASSQTGSEAFF. The chain recombines TRBV9 with TRBJ1-1, with 7 positions matching TRBD1. After removal of 4 bases from V and 7 bases from J, the junction contained 4 bases not matched to a gene. Germline CDR1 and CDR2: SGDLS and YYNGEE. The CDR3 loop spans 12 amino acids.

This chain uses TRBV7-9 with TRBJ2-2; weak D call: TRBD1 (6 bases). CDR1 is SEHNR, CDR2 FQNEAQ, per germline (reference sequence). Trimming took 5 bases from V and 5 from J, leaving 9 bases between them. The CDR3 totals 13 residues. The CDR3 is CASSLGQTGELFF. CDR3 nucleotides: TGTGCCAGCAGCCTCGGACAGACCGGGGAGCTGTTTTTT.

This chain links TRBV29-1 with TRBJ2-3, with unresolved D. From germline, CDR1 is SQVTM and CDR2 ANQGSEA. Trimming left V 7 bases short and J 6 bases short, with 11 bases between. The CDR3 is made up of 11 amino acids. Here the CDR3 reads CSADLSDTQYF. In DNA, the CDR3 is TGCAGCGCCGACCTCTCGGATACGCAGTATTTT.

CDR3 protein: CASSPGLLAGGTSYEQYF. CDR3 coding DNA: TGTGCCAGCTCACCAGGTCTGCTAGCGGGAGGTACCTCCTACGAGCAGTACTTC. The J gene is TRBJ2-7, the V gene TRBV18, with 11 bases identical to TRBD2. Germline V gene sequence: CDR1 KGHSH, CDR2 LQKENI. The CDR3 extends over 18 amino acids. Losses at the gene ends were 2 bases for V and 0 bases for J; bases not matched to a gene: 9.

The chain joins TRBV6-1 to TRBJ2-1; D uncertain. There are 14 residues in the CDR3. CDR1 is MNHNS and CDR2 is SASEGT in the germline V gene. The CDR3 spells CVLRKVGSYNEQFF. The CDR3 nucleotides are TGTGTATTGAGGAAGGTGGGCTCCTACAATGAGCAGTTCTTC.

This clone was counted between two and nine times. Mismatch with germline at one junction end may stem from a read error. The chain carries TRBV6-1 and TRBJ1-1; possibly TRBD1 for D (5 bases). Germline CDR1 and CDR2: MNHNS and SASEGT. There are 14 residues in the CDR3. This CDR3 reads CASSGGRVNTEAFF. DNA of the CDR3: TGTGCCAGTAGTGGGGGGAGGGTGAACACTGAAGCTTTCTTT.

CDR3 in amino acids: CASSPTTDRGDAEAFF. In nucleotides, the CDR3 is TGTGCCAGCTCACCAACTACAGACAGGGGAGACGCTGAAGCTTTCTTT. The V gene is TRBV18, the J gene TRBJ1-1, with 8 bases fitting TRBD1. In germline, CDR1 is KGHSH, CDR2 LQKENI. The CDR3 loop spans 16 amino acids. Trimming at V came to 2 bases and at J to 6 bases, leaving 11 bases not matched to a gene.

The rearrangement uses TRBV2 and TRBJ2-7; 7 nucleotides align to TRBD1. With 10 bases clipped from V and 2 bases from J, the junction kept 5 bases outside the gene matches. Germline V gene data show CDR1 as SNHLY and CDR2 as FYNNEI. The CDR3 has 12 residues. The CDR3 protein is CATRQGTYEQYF. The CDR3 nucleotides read TGTGCCACCAGACAGGGTACCTACGAGCAGTACTTC.

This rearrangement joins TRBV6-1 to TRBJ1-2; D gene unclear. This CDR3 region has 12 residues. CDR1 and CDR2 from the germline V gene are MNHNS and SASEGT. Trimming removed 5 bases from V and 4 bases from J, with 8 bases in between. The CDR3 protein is CASSLQAYGYTF. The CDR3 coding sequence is TGTGCCAGCAGTTTGCAGGCCTATGGCTACACCTTC.

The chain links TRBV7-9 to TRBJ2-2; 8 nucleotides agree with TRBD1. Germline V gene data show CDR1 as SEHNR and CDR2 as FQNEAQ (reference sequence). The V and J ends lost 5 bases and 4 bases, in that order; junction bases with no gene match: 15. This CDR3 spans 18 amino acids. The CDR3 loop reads CASSPSPGGVRGTGELFF. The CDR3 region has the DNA TGTGCCAGCAGCCCTAGCCCAGGGGGCGTAAGGGGCACCGGGGAGCTGTTTTTT.

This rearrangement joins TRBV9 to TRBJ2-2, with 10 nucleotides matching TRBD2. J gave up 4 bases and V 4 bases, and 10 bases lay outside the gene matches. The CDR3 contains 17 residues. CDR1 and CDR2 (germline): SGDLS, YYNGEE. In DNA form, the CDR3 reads TGTGCCAGCAGCCCCCCCCCTAGCGGGAGAGGCACCGGGGAGCTGTTTTTT. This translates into CASSPPPSGRGTGELFF. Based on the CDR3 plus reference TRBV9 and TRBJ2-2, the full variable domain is DSGVTQTPKHLITATGQRVTLRCSPRSGDLSVYWYQQSLDQGLQFLIQYYNGEERAKGNILERFSAQQFPDLHSELNLSSLELGDSALYFCASSPPPSGRGTGELFFGEGSRLTVL.

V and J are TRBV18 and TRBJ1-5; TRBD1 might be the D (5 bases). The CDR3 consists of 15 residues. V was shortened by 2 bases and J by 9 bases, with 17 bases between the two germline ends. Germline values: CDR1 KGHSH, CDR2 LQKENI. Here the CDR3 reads CASSPEGTVIGPQHF. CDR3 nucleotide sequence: TGTGCCAGCTCACCAGAGGGGACGGTAATCGGGCCCCAGCATTTT.

As DNA, the CDR3 is TGTGCCAGCAGCAACCGGGACTTCCAAGAGACCCAGTACTTC. It yields the protein CASSNRDFQETQYF. The V call is TRBV11-2, the J call TRBJ2-5; a weak D match, TRBD2 (6 bases). Germline CDR1 SGHAT, CDR2 FQNNGV. The germline V and J ends were trimmed by 5 bases and 1 base, with 11 bases remaining between them. The CDR3 contains 14 residues.

CDR3 nucleotides: TGCGCCAGCAACGAGCGCCCTTCCTACAATGAGCAGTTCTTC. This gives the protein CASNERPSYNEQFF. The chain carries TRBV10-2 and TRBJ2-1; D unclear. The CDR3 spans 14 residues. The V end was cut by 7 bases, the J end by 1 base, with 11 bases between. Germline lookup yields CDR1 WSHSY and CDR2 SAAADI.

CDR3 protein: CASIGTAENEKLFF. The CDR3 coding sequence is TGTGCCAGTATCGGGACAGCTGAGAATGAAAAACTGTTTTTT. The chain links TRBV19 to TRBJ1-4; 7 bases fit TRBD1. J gave up 5 bases and V 7 bases, and 7 bases lay outside the gene matches. The CDR3 contains 14 residues. Germline V gene data show CDR1 as LNHDA and CDR2 as SQIVND (reference sequence).

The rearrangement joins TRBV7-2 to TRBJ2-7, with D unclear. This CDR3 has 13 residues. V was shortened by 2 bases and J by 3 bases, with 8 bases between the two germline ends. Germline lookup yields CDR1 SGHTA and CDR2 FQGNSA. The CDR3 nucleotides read TGTGCCAGCAGCTTATGGAGCTACTACGAGCAGTACTTC. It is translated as CASSLWSYYEQYF.

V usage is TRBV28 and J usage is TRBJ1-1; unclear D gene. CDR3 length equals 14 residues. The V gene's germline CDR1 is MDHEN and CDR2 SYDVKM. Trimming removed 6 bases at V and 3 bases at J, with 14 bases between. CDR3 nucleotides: TGTGCCAGCAGCCCGATATACCGGCACACTGAAGCTTTCTTT. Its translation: CASSPIYRHTEAFF.

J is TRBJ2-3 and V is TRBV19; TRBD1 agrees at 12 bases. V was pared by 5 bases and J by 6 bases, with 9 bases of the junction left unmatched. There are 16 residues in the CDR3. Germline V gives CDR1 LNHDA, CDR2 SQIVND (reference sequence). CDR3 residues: CASSPPGQGAGDTQYF. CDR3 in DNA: TGTGCCAGTAGTCCCCCGGGACAGGGGGCAGGTGATACGCAGTATTTT. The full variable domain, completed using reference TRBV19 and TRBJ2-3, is DGGITQSPKYLFRKEGQNVTLSCEQNLNHDAMYWYRQDPGQGLRLIYYSQIVNDFQKGDIAEGYSVSREKKESFPLTVTSAQKNPTAFYLCASSPPGQGAGDTQYFGPGTRLTVL.

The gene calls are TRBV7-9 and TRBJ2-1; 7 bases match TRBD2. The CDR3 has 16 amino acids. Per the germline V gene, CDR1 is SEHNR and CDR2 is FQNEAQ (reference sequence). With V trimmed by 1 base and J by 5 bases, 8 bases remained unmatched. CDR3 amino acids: CASSLGGGLGHNEQFF. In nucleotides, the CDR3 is TGTGCCAGCAGCTTAGGGGGAGGACTAGGACACAATGAGCAGTTCTTC.

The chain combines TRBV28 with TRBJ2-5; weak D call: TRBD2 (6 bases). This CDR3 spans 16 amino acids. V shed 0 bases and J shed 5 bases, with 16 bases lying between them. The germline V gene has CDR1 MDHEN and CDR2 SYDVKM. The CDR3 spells CASSLWVPGSGETQYF. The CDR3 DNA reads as TGTGCCAGCAGTTTATGGGTTCCCGGGAGCGGGGAGACCCAGTACTTC.

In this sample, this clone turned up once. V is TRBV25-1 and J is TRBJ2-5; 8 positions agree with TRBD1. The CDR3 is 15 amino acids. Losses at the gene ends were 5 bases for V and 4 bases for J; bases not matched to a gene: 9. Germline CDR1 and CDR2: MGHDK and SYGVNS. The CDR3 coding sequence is TGTGCCAGCAGTTTGGGGAGAACAGGGGGAGAGACCCAGTACTTC. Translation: CASSLGRTGGETQYF.

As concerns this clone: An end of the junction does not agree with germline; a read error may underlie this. The CDR3 DNA follows: TGTGCCAGCAGTATTGGACAGGGGGGCCGGTTT. It is translated as CASSIGQGGRF. This chain uses TRBV2 with TRBJ1-4; 10 bases agree with TRBD1. There are 11 residues in the CDR3. Germline values: CDR1 SNHLY, CDR2 FYNNEI.

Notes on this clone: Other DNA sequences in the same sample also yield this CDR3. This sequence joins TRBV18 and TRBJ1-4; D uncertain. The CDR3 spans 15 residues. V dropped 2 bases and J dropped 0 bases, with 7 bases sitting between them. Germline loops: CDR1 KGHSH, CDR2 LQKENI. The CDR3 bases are TGTGCCAGCTCACCAAGCATCGCAACTAATGAAAAACTGTTTTTT. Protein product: CASSPSIATNEKLFF.

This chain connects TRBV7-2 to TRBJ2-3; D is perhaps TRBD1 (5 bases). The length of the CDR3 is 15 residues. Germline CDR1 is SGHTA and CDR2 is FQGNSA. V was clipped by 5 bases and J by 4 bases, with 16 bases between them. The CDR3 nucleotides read TGTGCCAGCAGCCCTCAAGACAGCGCGCCAGATACGCAGTATTTT. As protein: CASSPQDSAPDTQYF.

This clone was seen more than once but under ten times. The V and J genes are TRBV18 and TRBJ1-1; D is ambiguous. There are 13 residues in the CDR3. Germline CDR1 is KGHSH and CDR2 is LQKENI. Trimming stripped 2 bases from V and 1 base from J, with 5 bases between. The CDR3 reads CASSPAENTEAFF. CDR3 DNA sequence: TGTGCCAGCTCACCAGCGGAGAACACTGAAGCTTTCTTT.

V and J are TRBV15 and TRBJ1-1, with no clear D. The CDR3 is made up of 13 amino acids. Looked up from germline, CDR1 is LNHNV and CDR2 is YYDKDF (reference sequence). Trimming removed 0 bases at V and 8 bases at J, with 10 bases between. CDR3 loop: CATSRDRYGEAFF. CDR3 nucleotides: TGTGCCACCAGCAGAGATCGGTATGGGGAAGCTTTCTTT.

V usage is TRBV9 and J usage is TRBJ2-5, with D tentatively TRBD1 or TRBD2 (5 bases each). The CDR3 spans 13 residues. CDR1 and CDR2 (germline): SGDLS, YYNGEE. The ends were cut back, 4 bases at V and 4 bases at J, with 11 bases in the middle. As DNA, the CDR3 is TGTGCCAGCAGCTTAGAGGGACGAGAGACCCAGTACTTC. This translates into CASSLEGRETQYF. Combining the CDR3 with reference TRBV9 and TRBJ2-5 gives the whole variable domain DSGVTQTPKHLITATGQRVTLRCSPRSGDLSVYWYQQSLDQGLQFLIQYYNGEERAKGNILERFSAQQFPDLHSELNLSSLELGDSALYFCASSLEGRETQYFGPGTRLLVL.

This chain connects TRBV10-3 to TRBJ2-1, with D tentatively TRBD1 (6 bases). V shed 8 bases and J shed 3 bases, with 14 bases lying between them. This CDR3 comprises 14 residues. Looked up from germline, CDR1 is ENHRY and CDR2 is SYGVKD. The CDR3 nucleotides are TGTGCCATCGGGGGCTCTAGGGGCTACAATGAGCAGTTCTTC. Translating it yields CAIGGSRGYNEQFF.

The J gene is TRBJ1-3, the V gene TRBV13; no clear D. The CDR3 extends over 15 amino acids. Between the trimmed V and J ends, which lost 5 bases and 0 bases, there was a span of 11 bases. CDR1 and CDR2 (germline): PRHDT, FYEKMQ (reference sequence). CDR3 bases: TGTGCCAGCAGCCCACCCAGGACCTCTGGAAACACCATATATTTT. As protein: CASSPPRTSGNTIYF.

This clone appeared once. This chain's CDR3 is CASSVANTDTQYF. CDR3 in DNA: TGTGCCAGCAGCGTGGCGAACACAGATACGCAGTATTTT. J is TRBJ2-3 and V is TRBV9; D is unresolved. CDR1 and CDR2 (germline): SGDLS, YYNGEE. The CDR3 spans 13 residues. V was trimmed by 2 bases and J by 2 bases, leaving 6 bases between them.